The source of this TCR beta chain is a study of vaccination and CD4 T cells after COVID-19. For the study at large: Control cultures received a CEFX pool, an HIV-1 Nef pool, or no peptide.

Germline CDR1 and CDR2: KGHDR and SFDVKD. CDR3 length: 15 residues. Between the trimmed V and J ends, which lost 4 bases and 2 bases, there was a span of 14 bases. This clonotype was picked up a small number of times. Its cognate antigen is unknown. Treatment given: approximately 9-day PBMC culture with coronavirus spike peptide pools or control peptides (ViraFEST assay). With the Oncomine TCR Beta short-read assay, DNA from cultured CD4+ T cells was sequenced. Investigators isolated genomic DNA from cultured CD4+ T cells. Each CDR3 protein gets one entry after TCRdb re-called the PCR reads with MiXCR. This sample yields 13,000 or so distinct CDR3 sequences, of which 45% to 50% are seen a single time; 15% to 25% belongs to the top ten. Study outcomes and limitations: Post-vaccination reactive clonotypes (median roughly 40) did not differ significantly from post-infection (roughly 21).

This chain joins TRBV24-1 and TRBJ2-7; tentatively, D is TRBD1 (6 bases). This TCR was sampled from a human donor who had recovered from COVID-19. The sample was CD4+ T cells from blood, cultured in vitro. CDR3 nucleotides: TGTGCCACCAGTGACCTCCCCAAGGGGGCCTACGAGCAGTACTTC. Protein product: CATSDLPKGAYEQYF.